This TCR beta chain is from a study of blood T cell repertoires in COVID-19. On the study more broadly: Samples representing acute and convalescent COVID-19 were sourced from the United States, Italy and Spain. Sources were T cells, B-cell-depleted T cells, or PBMCs; the material itself was cDNA or gDNA.

This clone was detected only a few times. Followed longitudinally, the Seattle patients had been enrolled during active infection. This table comes from immunoSEQ multiplex PCR, and its TCRdb copy is limited to in-frame clones, with some not included. The data contain roughly 29,000 clones, more than 85% of them singletons. The clonotype comes from a woman between 65 and 79 years old with COVID-19, enrolled during active disease. Sample: peripheral blood.

CDR3 region: CASSELVGSGRYNEQFF. The CDR3 region has the DNA TGCGCCAGCAGTGAGTTAGTGGGTAGCGGGAGATACAATGAGCAGTTCTTC. This sequence joins TRBV10-1 and TRBJ2-1, with 9 bases fitting TRBD2. Trimming cost V 1 base and J 4 bases; bases outside gene matches: 8. CDR1 is WNHNN, CDR2 SYGVQD, per germline (reference sequence). The CDR3 is 17 residues long.